Listed here are 11 T cell receptor beta chains from one sample, sequenced in a study of T cell repertoires in cytomegalovirus infection. In TCRdb, the reads were re-called with MiXCR into one record per CDR3 protein. The data contain about 250,000 distinct CDR3 sequences, more than 15% of them singletons. The sample comprised CD8+ T cells from PBMCs. The origin of the receptors is a human donor in good health (CMV status not recorded). Some clones in this sample may be carry-over from other donors' samples.

This clonotype was observed many times. The rearrangement uses TRBV7-8 and TRBJ2-3; D call uncertain. The germline V gene has CDR1 SGHVS and CDR2 FQNEAQ. The V end lost 5 bases, the J end lost 4 bases, and 10 bases lay between the germline ends. This CDR3 is 13 amino acids long. CDR3 loop: CASSPSSADTQYF. In DNA, the CDR3 is TGTGCCAGCAGCCCATCGTCCGCAGATACGCAGTATTTT.

This clonotype has more than one count but fewer than ten. This chain joins TRBV5-4 and TRBJ2-1, with D possibly TRBD2 on 6 matching bases. Germline CDR1 SGHNT, CDR2 YYREEE (reference sequence). This CDR3 comprises 16 residues. Trimming took off 4 bases at V and 8 bases at J, with 22 bases between the two ends. The DNA for the CDR3 is TGTGCCAGCAGCGATCCCGGGACTCCCGTCCGTGATGAGCAGTTCTTC. It specifies CASSDPGTPVRDEQFF.

This clonotype was seen repeatedly, ten times or more. The chain combines TRBV11-2 with TRBJ1-1; a possible D gene is TRBD1 (5 bases). CDR3 length: 17 amino acids. Per the germline V gene, CDR1 is SGHAT and CDR2 is FQNNGV. The ends were cut back, 2 bases at V and 3 bases at J, with 19 bases in the middle. This CDR3 reads CASSLKSTASGDTEAFF. For the CDR3, the DNA is TGTGCCAGCAGCTTAAAGTCCACGGCTTCGGGGGACACTGAAGCTTTCTTT.

This clonotype showed up just a few times. The rearrangement links TRBV19 to TRBJ2-6; D is possibly TRBD2 (6 bases). The CDR3 contains 16 residues. With 4 bases removed from V and 0 bases from J, the gap between germline ends came to 10 bases. Germline V lookup: CDR1 LNHDA, CDR2 SQIVND (reference sequence). The CDR3, as DNA: TGTGCCAGTAGTAAGGGGCGGGACTCTGGGGCCAACGTCCTGACTTTC. Its protein product is CASSKGRDSGANVLTF.

This clonotype showed up many times. The chain has TRBV12-5 and TRBJ1-3, with D tentatively TRBD1 (5 bases). The CDR3 length is 17 residues. CDR1 is LGHNT, CDR2 FRNRAP, per germline. V lost 3 bases, J lost 1 base, and 16 bases lay in between. The CDR3 loop is CASGFKRTTLSGNTIYF. For the CDR3, the DNA is TGTGCTAGTGGTTTCAAAAGGACAACTTTATCTGGAAACACCATATATTTT.

This clonotype was recorded at least ten times. The rearrangement links TRBV5-1 to TRBJ2-1; 10 bases are a match to TRBD2. CDR1 is SGHRS and CDR2 is YFSETQ in the germline V gene. The CDR3 runs 14 residues. V was pared by 7 bases and J by 4 bases, with 5 bases of the junction left unmatched. The CDR3 DNA sequence: TGCGCCAGCGCGTCTAGCGGGGGTTACAATGAGCAGTTCTTC. This encodes CASASSGGYNEQFF.

This clonotype was picked up a small number of times. CDR3 bases: TGCAGTGCTAGAGATCGGGGCAGGTTTTTCACTGAAGCTTTCTTT. Its protein is CSARDRGRFFTEAFF. This chain links TRBV20-1 with TRBJ1-1; possibly TRBD1 for D (5 bases). The V and J ends lost 0 bases and 4 bases respectively, with 15 bases between them. CDR3 size: 15 residues. From germline, CDR1 is DFQATT and CDR2 SNEGSKA (reference sequence).

At least ten counts were recorded for this clonotype. The chain recombines TRBV7-2 with TRBJ2-1; D gene uncertain. This CDR3 region has 15 residues. V lost 3 bases, J lost 4 bases, and 13 bases lay in between. CDR1 SGHTA and CDR2 FQGNSA come from the germline V gene. The CDR3 here is CASSFAREQYNEQFF. The CDR3 coding sequence is TGTGCCAGCAGCTTTGCCAGAGAACAGTACAATGAGCAGTTCTTC.

The chain joins TRBV9 to TRBJ2-1, with TRBD1 matching over 8 bases. Germline V gene data show CDR1 as SGDLS and CDR2 as YYNGEE. The V and J ends lost 3 bases and 4 bases, in that order; junction bases with no gene match: 6. CDR3 length: 15 residues. CDR3 sequence reads: CASSAPGQEYNEQFF. CDR3 DNA: TGTGCCAGCAGCGCACCGGGACAGGAGTACAATGAGCAGTTCTTC.

This rearrangement joins TRBV7-8 to TRBJ1-1; tentatively, D is TRBD1 (5 bases). CDR3 size: 15 residues. Germline V gives CDR1 SGHVS, CDR2 FQNEAQ. Trimming pared 3 bases from V and 6 bases from J, leaving 17 bases between. CDR3 coding DNA: TGTGCCAGCAGCTTTTTATTTGGGGGGAGCGCTGAAGCTTTCTTT. Amino acids: CASSFLFGGSAEAFF. The full variable domain, completed using reference TRBV7-8 and TRBJ1-1, is GAGVSQSPRYKVAKRGQDVALRCDPISGHVSLFWYQQALGQGPEFLTYFQNEAQLDKSGLPSDRFFAERPEGSVSTLKIQRTQQEDSAVYLCASSFLFGGSAEAFFGQGTRLTVV.

This clonotype was detected ten times or more. The gene calls are TRBV19 and TRBJ2-6; D unclear. V dropped 4 bases and J dropped 0 bases, with 4 bases sitting between them. This CDR3 is 14 amino acids long. The germline V gene encodes CDR1 LNHDA and CDR2 SQIVND (reference sequence). In DNA form, the CDR3 reads TGTGCCAGTAGTACGAGCTCTGGGGCCAACGTCCTGACTTTC. Residues: CASSTSSGANVLTF.